The 19 T cell receptor beta chains reported below all come from one sample, sequenced in a study of shared clonotypes between healthy human individuals. Profiling relied on immunoSEQ multiplex PCR, and the TCRdb table lists in-frame clones only, not all of them. Among 2 million to 2.5 million clones listed, approximately 94% were seen once. The sample consisted of naive CD4+ T cells sorted from blood. The sample's subset: CD45RA+ positively selected. These receptors originate from a man younger than 30 in good health.

V gene TRBV30 combines with J gene TRBJ2-1; possibly TRBD1 for D (5 bases). CDR1 GTSNPN and CDR2 SVGIG come from the germline V gene (reference sequence). The CDR3 runs 17 residues. V gave up 0 bases and J gave up 0 bases, with 15 bases separating them. The CDR3 spells CAWSVDRLSSSYNEQFF. The CDR3 DNA follows: TGTGCCTGGAGTGTTGACAGACTTTCAAGCTCCTACAATGAGCAGTTCTTC.

This clone occurred once. The J gene is TRBJ2-5, the V gene TRBV2; 10 bases are a match to TRBD1. The germline V gene encodes CDR1 SNHLY and CDR2 FYNNEI. This CDR3 spans 14 amino acids. V lost 3 bases, J lost 7 bases, and 5 bases stayed unmatched. DNA of the CDR3: TGTGCCAGCAGTGATGACAGGGGGCCGGGGACCCAGTACTTC. Amino acid sequence: CASSDDRGPGTQYF.

The chain carries TRBV7-9 and TRBJ1-2; no clear D. Deletions cut 0 bases from V and 5 bases from J, with 13 bases between. Germline CDR1 and CDR2: SEHNR and FQNEAQ (reference sequence). CDR3 length equals 15 residues. The CDR3 region is CASSLAITGPYGYTF. CDR3 sequence (DNA): TGTGCCAGCAGCTTAGCCATCACGGGTCCTTATGGCTACACCTTC. Full variable domain (remainder filled in from reference TRBV7-9 and TRBJ1-2): DTGVSQNPRHKITKRGQNVTFRCDPISEHNRLYWYRQTLGQGPEFLTYFQNEAQLEKSRLLSDRFSAERPKGSFSTLEIQRTEQGDSAMYLCASSLAITGPYGYTFGSGTRLTVV.

The V gene is TRBV5-1, the J gene TRBJ1-5; no clear D. The CDR3 runs to 13 residues. Germline V gives CDR1 SGHRS, CDR2 YFSETQ. Trimming removed 3 bases from V and 9 bases from J, with 13 bases in between. CDR3 bases: TGCGCCAGCAGCTGGCGGGCTGCGGGGCCCCAGCATTTT. Translating gives CASSWRAAGPQHF.

Here the CDR3 reads CASSLVGTGTSEQYF. The CDR3 nucleotides are TGCGCCAGCAGCTTGGTCGGGACAGGGACTTCCGAGCAGTACTTC. V is TRBV5-1 and J is TRBJ2-7; 9 bases fit TRBD1. The CDR3 spans 15 residues. V dropped 0 bases and J dropped 6; count of bases not matched to a gene: 7. The germline V gene encodes CDR1 SGHRS and CDR2 YFSETQ.

V and J are TRBV19 and TRBJ1-5; 7 bases map to TRBD1. V dropped 7 bases and J dropped 2; count of bases not matched to a gene: 17. The length of the CDR3 is 18 residues. From germline, CDR1 is LNHDA and CDR2 SQIVND (reference sequence). CDR3: CASTMTREGGIGNQPQHF. The CDR3 DNA reads TGTGCCAGTACCATGACCAGGGAAGGGGGCATCGGCAATCAGCCCCAGCATTTT.

V and J are TRBV30 and TRBJ2-7, with 7 nucleotides matching TRBD2. The junction had 9 bases not matched to a gene; V was cut back by 5 bases and J by 2 bases. The CDR3 is made up of 14 amino acids. CDR1 is GTSNPN and CDR2 is SVGIG in the germline V gene (reference sequence). The chain's CDR3 is CAWGLGTNPYEQYF. CDR3 in DNA: TGTGCCTGGGGGTTGGGGACTAACCCCTACGAGCAGTACTTC.

The chain employs TRBV11-1 and TRBJ1-6, with D possibly being TRBD1 (5 bases). The germline CDR1 and CDR2 sequences are SGHAT and FQDESV (reference sequence). The CDR3 extends over 14 amino acids. Deletions cut 1 base from V and 10 bases from J, with 11 bases between. The CDR3 spells CASSLGDLRSPLHF. CDR3 coding DNA: TGTGCCAGCAGCTTAGGGGACCTTCGCTCACCCCTCCACTTT.

This chain uses TRBV6-5 with TRBJ1-1; 9 nucleotides agree with TRBD1. Germline CDR1 is MNHEY and CDR2 is SVGAGI. J was trimmed by 4 bases and V by 5 bases; bases with no gene match: 8. The CDR3 spans 15 residues. In DNA form, the CDR3 reads TGTGCCAGCAGTCGAACGACAGGGGGATCCACTGAAGCTTTCTTT. As protein: CASSRTTGGSTEAFF.

This sequence joins TRBV11-2 and TRBJ2-5, with 7 bases matching TRBD1. Germline V gene sequence: CDR1 SGHAT, CDR2 FQNNGV. V lost 0 bases and J lost 5; bases outside the gene matches: 6. The CDR3 contains 15 residues. The CDR3 DNA follows: TGTGCCAGCAGCTTAGATGGGACAGAGAAGGAGACCCAGTACTTC. It specifies CASSLDGTEKETQYF.

Comments on this clone: Other DNA sequences in the same sample also yield this CDR3. This sequence joins TRBV5-1 and TRBJ1-2; D is unresolved. The germline V gene has CDR1 SGHRS and CDR2 YFSETQ. CDR3 length: 14 residues. V was shortened by 0 bases and J by 0 bases, with 6 bases between the two germline ends. The CDR3 protein is CASSLETANYGYTF. CDR3 sequence (DNA): TGCGCCAGCAGCTTGGAAACAGCTAACTATGGCTACACCTTC.

V and J are TRBV11-3 and TRBJ2-3; D is undetermined. The CDR3 runs to 13 residues. Per germline, CDR1 SGHNT and CDR2 YENEEA. The V gene lost 5 bases and the J gene lost 3 bases, with 9 bases spanning the gap. Written as DNA, the CDR3 is TGTGCCAGCAGCCAGGACGGAACAGATACGCAGTATTTT. Its protein product is CASSQDGTDTQYF.

CDR3 in amino acids: CASSLTRDAGTEAFF. The CDR3 DNA reads TGCGCCAGCAGCCTGACCAGGGATGCGGGGACTGAAGCTTTCTTT. The V gene is TRBV5-1, the J gene TRBJ1-1, with D perhaps TRBD1 (5 bases). The CDR3 runs 15 residues. Germline-derived CDR1 and CDR2 are SGHRS and YFSETQ. Trimming left V 4 bases short and J 5 bases short, with 18 bases between.

The chain employs TRBV28 and TRBJ1-1; unclear D gene. CDR1 MDHEN and CDR2 SYDVKM come from the germline V gene. The CDR3 is 12 residues long. Trimming took 2 bases from V and 10 from J, leaving 11 bases between them. DNA for the CDR3: TGTGCCAGCAGTTTAAAACTTATTTCAGCTTTCTTT. Translating gives CASSLKLISAFF.

The chain uses TRBV7-6 and TRBJ2-3, with TRBD2 matching 10 bases. J gave up 3 bases and V 3 bases, and 3 bases lay outside the gene matches. The CDR3 sequence is 15 residues long. From germline, CDR1 is SGHVS and CDR2 FNYEAQ. In nucleotides, the CDR3 is TGTGCCAGCAGCTTGATGACTAGCGGGACAGATACGCAGTATTTT. Its protein product is CASSLMTSGTDTQYF.

The genes are TRBV5-1 and TRBJ2-5; D call uncertain. V lost 0 bases to trimming and J lost 1 base, with 10 bases between them. CDR1 is SGHRS, CDR2 YFSETQ, per germline. The CDR3 loop spans 15 amino acids. CDR3 nucleotides: TGCGCCAGCAGCTTGGTCCCGCCAGCCCAAGAGACCCAGTACTTC. Residues: CASSLVPPAQETQYF.

The chain employs TRBV5-4 and TRBJ2-1; 9 positions match TRBD2. The CDR3 has 14 amino acids. V trimming: 4 bases; J trimming: 4 bases; junction bases outside the gene matches: 3. Germline V gene lookup returns CDR1 SGHNT and CDR2 YYREEE (reference sequence). The CDR3 loop reads CASSPSGIYNEQFF. DNA for the CDR3: TGTGCCAGCAGCCCTAGCGGGATATACAATGAGCAGTTCTTC.

The V call is TRBV30, the J call TRBJ1-3, with 7 nucleotides matching TRBD1. The CDR3 consists of 16 residues. In germline, CDR1 is GTSNPN, CDR2 SVGIG (reference sequence). The ends lost 2 bases at V and 3 bases at J; junction bases unmatched: 10. The CDR3 DNA follows: TGTGCCTGGAGTACCCGACAGGGAGGAATTGGAAACACCATATATTTT. Protein sequence: CAWSTRQGGIGNTIYF.

V gene TRBV5-1 combines with J gene TRBJ1-3, with TRBD1 matching over 7 bases. Germline trimming cut 5 bases from V and 3 bases from J; bases unmatched to any gene: 11. Germline assignment: CDR1 SGHRS and CDR2 YFSETQ. The CDR3 has 16 amino acids. CDR3 bases: TGCGCCAGCAGGCCCGTCCCGACAGGGAGTGGAAACACCATATATTTT. It yields the protein CASRPVPTGSGNTIYF.